A single sample gave rise to the 13 T cell receptor beta chains below, sequenced in a study of CD8 T cells in Susac syndrome (dated by TCRdb to 2018 to 2020). To prepare the library, the immunoSEQ multiplex PCR assay was applied. RNA was extracted with the RNeasy kit and roughly 0.5 to 1 ug was reverse transcribed using random hexamers. Through fastp at Q25 and MiXCR, TCRdb rebuilt clones from the public reads, retaining in-frame beta chains. Entries that share a CDR3 protein sequence are merged under the most common genes and DNA. The sample table shows fewer than 95,000 distinct CDR3 sequences, and 90% to 97% are seen once. The top ten hold more than 0.55% of the sample. Sequencing input: CD8+ T cells from PBMCs. All receptors come from a human donor with Susac syndrome.

This chain uses TRBV12-3 or TRBV12-4 with TRBJ1-1, with 9 positions matching TRBD1. The trim removed 1 base at V and 0 bases at J, leaving 6 bases unmatched. This CDR3 is built from 17 residues. The CDR3 DNA reads as TGTGCCAGCAGTTTAGACCCGGGACAGGGATTGAACACTGAAGCTTTCTTT. It encodes CASSLDPGQGLNTEAFF.

This clonotype was recorded once. The chain joins TRBV9 to TRBJ2-5, with D perhaps assigned TRBD1 or TRBD2 (6 bases each). V lost 4 bases, J lost 3 bases, and 7 bases lay in between. The germline V gene has CDR1 SGDLS and CDR2 YYNGEE. The CDR3 extends over 12 amino acids. CDR3 nucleotides: TGTGCCAGCAGCAGGGGGGAAGAGACCCAGTACTTC. Amino acids: CASSRGEETQYF.

CDR3 in amino acids: CASSPVAGSRETQYF. In DNA form, the CDR3 reads TGTGCCAGCTCACCGGTGGCAGGGTCACGAGAGACCCAGTACTTC. The V gene is TRBV18, the J gene TRBJ2-5; weak D call: TRBD1 (5 bases). Germline CDR1 reads KGHSH; CDR2 reads LQKENI. V lost 3 bases and J lost 4, with 15 bases in between. The CDR3 extends over 15 amino acids.

The gene calls are TRBV29-1 and TRBJ2-1; TRBD1 agrees at 7 bases. After removal of 7 bases from V and 4 bases from J, the junction contained 4 bases not matched to a gene. The CDR3 is 12 amino acids. CDR1 is SQVTM, CDR2 ANQGSEA, per germline. The CDR3 DNA is TGCAGCGCTAGGGACAGTTACAATGAGCAGTTCTTC. Its translation is CSARDSYNEQFF.

The V gene is TRBV4-3, the J gene TRBJ1-2; D is uncertain. V was cut by 0 bases and J by 3 bases, with 8 bases left in between. Per germline, CDR1 LGHNA and CDR2 YSLEER. CDR3 size: 14 residues. This CDR3 is CASSQEQEDYGYTF. In DNA form, the CDR3 reads TGCGCCAGCAGCCAAGAACAAGAGGACTATGGCTACACCTTC.

V usage is TRBV6-2 or TRBV6-3 and J usage is TRBJ2-2; a possible D gene is TRBD1 (6 bases). This CDR3 is 16 amino acids long. V lost 4 bases, J lost 0 bases, and 12 bases lay in between. Germline CDR1 reads MNHEY; CDR2 reads SVGEGT. CDR3 amino acids: CASSSDSHANTGELFF. CDR3 nucleotide sequence: TGTGCCAGCAGTTCGGACAGCCACGCGAACACCGGGGAGCTGTTTTTT.

The chain combines TRBV20-1 with TRBJ2-7; 10 bases are a match to TRBD1. The germline gives CDR1 DFQATT, CDR2 SNEGSKA (reference sequence). The V and J ends lost 3 bases and 2 bases, in that order; junction bases with no gene match: 1. The CDR3 is made up of 13 amino acids. DNA of the CDR3: TGCAGTGCTAGGGGACAGGGGCCCTACGAGCAGTACTTC. Its protein product is CSARGQGPYEQYF.

V is TRBV20-1 and J is TRBJ2-3; 12 bases align to TRBD2. Looked up from germline, CDR1 is DFQATT and CDR2 is SNEGSKA (reference sequence). J gave up 0 bases and V 3 bases, and 16 bases lay outside the gene matches. The CDR3 length is 20 residues. The CDR3 DNA is TGCAGTGCTAGTACTGAAGCGACTAGCGGGGGCTGGGGTAGCACAGATACGCAGTATTTT. The encoded protein is CSASTEATSGGWGSTDTQYF.

The rearrangement joins TRBV1 to TRBJ1-2; the table names TRBD1, a call not compared with the DNA. TRBV1 is listed as a pseudogene. The CDR3 runs 16 residues. DNA for the CDR3: TGCACCAGCAGCCAAGAGCCTACAGGGCCGAACTATGGCTACACCTTC. This translates into CTSSQEPTGPNYGYTF.

This CDR3 reads CASSFTRDGSNQPQHF. The CDR3 DNA reads TGTGCCAGCAGCTTCACTCGGGACGGTAGCAATCAGCCCCAGCATTTT. The chain is built from TRBV7-9 and TRBJ1-5, with D possibly being TRBD1 (5 bases). The CDR3 is made up of 16 amino acids. With 3 bases removed from V and 0 bases from J, the gap between germline ends came to 12 bases. Per germline, CDR1 SEHNR and CDR2 FQNEAQ (reference sequence).

The CDR3 bases are TGTGCCAGCAGCTCCTTGACAGGGGGATACACTGAAGCTTTCTTT. Translating gives CASSSLTGGYTEAFF. This chain links TRBV5-6 with TRBJ1-1; 9 nucleotides align to TRBD1. V lost 3 bases to trimming and J lost 3 bases; unmatched junction nucleotides: 6. Germline V gene data show CDR1 as SGHDT and CDR2 as YYEEEE. This CDR3 is 15 amino acids long. The full variable domain, completed using reference TRBV5-6 and TRBJ1-1, is DAGVTQSPTHLIKTRGQQVTLRCSPKSGHDTVSWYQQALGQGPQFIFQYYEEEERQRGNFPDRFSGHQFPNYSSELNVNALLLGDSALYLCASSSLTGGYTEAFFGQGTRLTVV.

This clonotype has a single count. The chain uses TRBV6-2 or TRBV6-3 and TRBJ1-2, with unresolved D. V was clipped by 5 bases and J by 6 bases, with 10 bases between them. The CDR3 sequence is 12 residues long. Germline loops: CDR1 MNHEY, CDR2 SVGEGT. The CDR3 nucleotides are TGTGCCAGCAGTGACAACCTTCATGGCTACACCTTC. This encodes CASSDNLHGYTF.

The genes are TRBV11-2 and TRBJ2-7; D possibly corresponds to TRBD2 (5 bases). V was cut by 4 bases and J by 3 bases, with 13 bases left in between. The CDR3 contains 14 residues. Looked up from germline, CDR1 is SGHAT and CDR2 is FQNNGV. The chain's CDR3 is CASSYTSPSYEQYF. The CDR3 DNA sequence: TGTGCCAGCAGCTATACTAGTCCTAGCTACGAGCAGTACTTC.